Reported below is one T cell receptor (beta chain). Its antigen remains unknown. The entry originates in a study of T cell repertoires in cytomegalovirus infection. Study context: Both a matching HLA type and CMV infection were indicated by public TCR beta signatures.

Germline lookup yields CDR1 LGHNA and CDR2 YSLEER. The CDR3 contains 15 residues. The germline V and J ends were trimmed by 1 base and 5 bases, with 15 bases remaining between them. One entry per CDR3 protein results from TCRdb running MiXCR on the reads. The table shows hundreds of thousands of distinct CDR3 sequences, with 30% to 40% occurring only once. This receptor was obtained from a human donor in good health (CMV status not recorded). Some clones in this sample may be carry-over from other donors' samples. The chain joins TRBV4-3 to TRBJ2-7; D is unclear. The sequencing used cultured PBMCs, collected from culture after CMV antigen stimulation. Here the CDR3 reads CASSQGMGTRNEQYF. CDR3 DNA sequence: TGCGCCAGCAGCCAAGGTATGGGAACGAGAAACGAGCAGTACTTC.